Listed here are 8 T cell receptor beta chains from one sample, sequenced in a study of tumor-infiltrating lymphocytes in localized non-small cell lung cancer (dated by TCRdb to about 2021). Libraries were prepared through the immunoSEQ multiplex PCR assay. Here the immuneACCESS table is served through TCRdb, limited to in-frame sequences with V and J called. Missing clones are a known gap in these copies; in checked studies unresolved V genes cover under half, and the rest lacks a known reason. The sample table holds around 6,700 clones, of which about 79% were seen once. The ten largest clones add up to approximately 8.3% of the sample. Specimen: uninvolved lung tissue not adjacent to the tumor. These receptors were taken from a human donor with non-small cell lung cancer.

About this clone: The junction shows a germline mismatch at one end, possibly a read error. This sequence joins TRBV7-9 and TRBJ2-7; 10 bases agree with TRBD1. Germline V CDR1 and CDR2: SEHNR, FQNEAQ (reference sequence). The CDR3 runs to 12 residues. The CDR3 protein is CASSYGQGVWNF. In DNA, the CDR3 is TGTGCCAGCAGCTACGGACAGGGGGTATGGAACTTC. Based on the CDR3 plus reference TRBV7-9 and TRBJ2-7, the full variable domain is DTGVSQNPRHKITKRGQNVTFRCDPISEHNRLYWYRQTLGQGPEFLTYFQNEAQLEKSRLLSDRFSAERPKGSFSTLEIQRTEQGDSAMYLCASSYGQGVWNFGPGTRLTVT.

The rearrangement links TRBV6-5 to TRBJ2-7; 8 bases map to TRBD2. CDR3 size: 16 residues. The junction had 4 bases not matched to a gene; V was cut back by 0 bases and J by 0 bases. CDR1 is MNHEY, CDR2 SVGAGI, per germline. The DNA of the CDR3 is TGTGCCAGCAGTTACTCGGTAACTAGCGGCTCCTACGAGCAGTACTTC. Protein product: CASSYSVTSGSYEQYF.

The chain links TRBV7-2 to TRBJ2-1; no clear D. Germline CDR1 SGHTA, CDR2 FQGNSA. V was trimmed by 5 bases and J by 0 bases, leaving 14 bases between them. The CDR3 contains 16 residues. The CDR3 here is CASSPDLLSSYNEQFF. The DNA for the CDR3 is TGTGCCAGCAGCCCCGATCTCCTAAGCTCCTACAATGAGCAGTTCTTC.

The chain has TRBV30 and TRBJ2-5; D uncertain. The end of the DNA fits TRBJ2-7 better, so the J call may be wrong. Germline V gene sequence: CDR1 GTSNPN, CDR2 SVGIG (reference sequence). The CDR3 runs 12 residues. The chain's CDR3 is CAWSSETYEQYF. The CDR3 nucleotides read TGTGCCTGGAGTTCAGAAACCTACGAGCAGTACTTC.

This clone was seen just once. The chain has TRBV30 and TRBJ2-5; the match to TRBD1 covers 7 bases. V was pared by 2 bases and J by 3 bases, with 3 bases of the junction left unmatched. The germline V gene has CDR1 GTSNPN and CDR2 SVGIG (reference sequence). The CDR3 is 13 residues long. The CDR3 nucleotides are TGTGCCTGGAGTCCGGGACAGAAAGAGACCCAGTACTTC. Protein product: CAWSPGQKETQYF.

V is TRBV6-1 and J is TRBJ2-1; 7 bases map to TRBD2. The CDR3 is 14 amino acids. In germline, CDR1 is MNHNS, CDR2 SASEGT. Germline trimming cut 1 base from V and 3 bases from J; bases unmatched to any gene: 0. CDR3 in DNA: TGTGCCAGCAGTGAAGTAGCGGGCTACAATGAGCAGTTCTTC. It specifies CASSEVAGYNEQFF.

This chain's CDR3 is CASSPKGRKNNEQFF. CDR3 in DNA: TGTGCCAGCAGCCCGAAGGGTCGCAAGAACAATGAGCAGTTCTTC. The chain recombines TRBV14 with TRBJ2-1; D ambiguous. The germline V gene has CDR1 SGHDN and CDR2 FVKESK. This CDR3 is 15 amino acids long. V was shortened by 4 bases and J by 5 bases, with 15 bases between the two germline ends. The full variable domain, completed using reference TRBV14 and TRBJ2-1, is EAGVTQFPSHSVIEKGQTVTLRCDPISGHDNLYWYRRVMGKEIKFLLHFVKESKQDESGMPNNRFLAERTGGTYSTLKVQPAELEDSGVYFCASSPKGRKNNEQFFGPGTRLTVL.

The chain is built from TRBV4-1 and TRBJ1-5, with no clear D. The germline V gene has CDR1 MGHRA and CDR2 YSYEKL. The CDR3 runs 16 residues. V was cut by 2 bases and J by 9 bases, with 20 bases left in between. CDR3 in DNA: TGCGCCAGCAGCCAAAGTCCGGGCCTGGAATTAACGCCCCAGCATTTT. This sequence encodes CASSQSPGLELTPQHF.